One and the same sample provided the 14 T cell receptor beta chains below, sequenced in a study of T cells expressing NK-cell markers. For each CDR3 protein, TCRdb gives one entry from its re-call of the 5' RACE reads, without DNA. The sample's table shows under 500,000 distinct CDR3 sequences. Sequencing was performed on blood T cells: a sorted CD56 or NKG2C T cell subset, CD4+ or CD8+ T cells, or bulk PBMC T cells (not recorded which). The receptors originated from a woman aged 18 to 75 in good health.

This rearrangement joins TRBV6-2 or TRBV6-3 to TRBJ1-1. The CDR3 totals 12 residues. In germline, CDR1 is MNHEY, CDR2 SVGEGT. CDR3: CASSYTATEAFF.

This chain connects TRBV9 to TRBJ2-1; TCRdb names TRBD2, which stays unverified in the absence of DNA. CDR1 SGDLS and CDR2 YYNGEE come from the germline V gene. The CDR3 totals 14 residues. CDR3 residues: CASSVVGTSDEQFF.

CDR3 loop: CSASWGGASTDTQYF. The genes are TRBV20-1 and TRBJ2-3; checking the TCRdb D call of TRBD1 is not possible without DNA. The CDR3 extends over 15 amino acids. The V gene's germline CDR1 is DFQATT and CDR2 SNEGSKA (reference sequence).

This chain uses TRBV5-1 with TRBJ2-1; with no DNA, the TCRdb D assignment of TRBD2 cannot be verified. In germline, CDR1 is SGHRS, CDR2 YFSETQ. This CDR3 has 15 amino acids. CDR3 sequence: CASSLGDLGGYEQFF.

The chain couples TRBV29-1 to TRBJ2-7. Germline assignment: CDR1 SQVTM and CDR2 ANQGSEA. This CDR3 region has 13 residues. CDR3 residues: CSVEFLSLGEQYF.

The V call is TRBV7-9, the J call TRBJ2-7; the TCRdb call, TRBD1, lacks DNA for checking. The germline V gene encodes CDR1 SEHNR and CDR2 FQNEAQ (reference sequence). CDR3 length: 15 amino acids. CDR3: CASSHSGQGPYEQYF.

The chain carries TRBV12-3 or TRBV12-4 and TRBJ2-1; TCRdb's D gene call, TRBD1, goes unchecked for lack of DNA. This CDR3 is 13 amino acids long. CDR3 residues: CASSPPSLHEQFF.

This chain uses TRBV25-1 with TRBJ1-4. CDR3 length equals 15 residues. Germline-derived CDR1 and CDR2 are MGHDK and SYGVNS. The CDR3 reads CASSEYNSGNEKLFF. The entire variable domain, with the rest obtained from reference TRBV25-1 and TRBJ1-4, is as follows: EADIYQTPRYLVIGTGKKITLECSQTMGHDKMYWYQQDPGMELHLIHYSYGVNSTEKGDLSSESTVSRIRTEHFPLTLESARPSHTSQYLCASSEYNSGNEKLFFGSGTQLSVL.

V gene TRBV12-3 or TRBV12-4 combines with J gene TRBJ2-7; the D gene TCRdb calls, TRBD1, cannot be checked with no DNA. The CDR3 consists of 12 residues. The CDR3 loop reads CASSLARSQEYF.

This sequence joins TRBV15 and TRBJ2-5; TCRdb reports TRBD2, a call that lacks DNA to check it against. The germline gives CDR1 LNHNV, CDR2 YYDKDF (reference sequence). This CDR3 contains 15 residues. CDR3 region: CATSTAGGHQEGQYF.

The genes are TRBV20-1 and TRBJ2-1; the TCRdb D gene call, TRBD2, has no DNA to confirm it. The CDR3 loop spans 16 amino acids. Germline loops: CDR1 DFQATT, CDR2 SNEGSKA (reference sequence). This CDR3 is CSVASVRGRSYNEQFF.

J is TRBJ2-1 and V is TRBV29-1; TCRdb reports TRBD1, a call that lacks DNA to check it against. This CDR3 has 12 residues. CDR1 is SQVTM and CDR2 is ANQGSEA in the germline V gene. The CDR3 here is CSVRAPSSEQFF.

The chain joins TRBV5-6 to TRBJ2-7; TCRdb's D call of TRBD2 is untestable without DNA. The CDR3 contains 14 residues. Germline V gene lookup returns CDR1 SGHDT and CDR2 YYEEEE. The CDR3 spells CASSLELAGDEQYF.

The chain carries TRBV7-2 and TRBJ2-3; TCRdb indicates TRBD2, and absent DNA this call remains unverified. The CDR3 contains 17 residues. Germline CDR1 is SGHTA and CDR2 is FQGNSA. The CDR3 reads CASSLVGTSSSTDTQYF.